A selection of T cell receptor beta chains follows, all from one sample in a study of blood T cells in healthy people across ages. TCRdb passed the 5' RACE reads through MiXCR, listing each CDR3 protein once. This sample has approximately 670,000 distinct CDR3 sequences, with about 43% found just once. Sequencing input: blood. The receptors come from an elderly man in good health. Both conserved end residues are part of each CDR3. The order of the fields is clone size, J gene, D gene, V gene, CDR3 protein, CDR3 DNA. D genes are given only for firm matches. Where a row states a size, it is once, few, many or the class of an expanded clone; other rows omit it.

abundance: -; j_gene: TRBJ2-7; d_gene: -; v_gene: TRBV4-2; CDR3aa: CASRMGGANYEQYF; CDR3nt: TGTGCCAGCAGGATGGGCGGGGCCAACTACGAGCAGTACTTC
abundance: -; j_gene: TRBJ1-1; d_gene: TRBD1; v_gene: TRBV5-1; CDR3aa: CASSFRGRVTEAFF; CDR3nt: TGCGCCAGCAGCTTCAGGGGGCGCGTCACTGAAGCTTTCTTT
abundance: -; j_gene: TRBJ2-3; d_gene: -; v_gene: TRBV7-6; CDR3aa: CASSLVRGSPTDTQYF; CDR3nt: TGTGCCAGCAGCTTAGTTAGGGGCAGCCCCACAGATACGCAGTATTTT
abundance: few; j_gene: TRBJ2-5; d_gene: TRBD2; v_gene: TRBV20-1; CDR3aa: CSATGLAGRDETQYF; CDR3nt: TGCAGTGCTACAGGACTAGCGGGAAGGGATGAGACCCAGTACTTC
abundance: few; j_gene: TRBJ2-7; d_gene: -; v_gene: TRBV9; CDR3aa: CASSAGGEGRVYEQYF; CDR3nt: TGTGCCAGCAGCGCCGGCGGCGAGGGGCGCGTCTACGAGCAGTACTTC
abundance: few; j_gene: TRBJ2-7; d_gene: -; v_gene: TRBV5-5; CDR3aa: CASSDRTLEQYF; CDR3nt: TGTGCCAGCAGTGACAGGACCCTCGAGCAGTACTTC
abundance: -; j_gene: TRBJ2-3; d_gene: TRBD2; v_gene: TRBV6-1; CDR3aa: CASRPGLGMGTQYF; CDR3nt: TGTGCCAGCAGACCGGGACTAGGCATGGGGACGCAGTATTTT
abundance: -; j_gene: TRBJ2-5; d_gene: TRBD2; v_gene: TRBV27; CDR3aa: CASSLGTSGGSVNEQYF; CDR3nt: TGTGCCAGCAGTTTAGGGACTAGCGGGGGGTCGGTGAATGAGCAGTACTTC
abundance: few; j_gene: TRBJ2-6; d_gene: TRBD2; v_gene: TRBV9; CDR3aa: CASSVVVAGRPGANVLTF; CDR3nt: TGTGCCAGCAGCGTAGTAGTAGCGGGACGTCCTGGGGCCAACGTCCTGACTTTC
abundance: many; j_gene: TRBJ2-3; d_gene: -; v_gene: TRBV7-2; CDR3aa: CASSLRLADTQYF; CDR3nt: TGTGCCAGCAGCCTTAGGCTGGCAGATACGCAGTATTTT
abundance: -; j_gene: TRBJ1-2; d_gene: -; v_gene: TRBV6-2/TRBV6-3; CDR3aa: CASTWAGANYGYTF; CDR3nt: TGTGCCAGCACGTGGGCCGGAGCTAACTATGGCTACACCTTC
abundance: -; j_gene: TRBJ1-2; d_gene: TRBD1; v_gene: TRBV5-1; CDR3aa: CASSPGQRYGYTF; CDR3nt: TGCGCCAGCAGCCCGGGACAGCGGTATGGCTACACCTTC
abundance: many; j_gene: TRBJ2-3; d_gene: TRBD1; v_gene: TRBV9; CDR3aa: CASSVEGGSNTDTQYF; CDR3nt: TGTGCCAGCAGCGTAGAAGGGGGCAGCAACACAGATACGCAGTATTTT
abundance: few; j_gene: TRBJ2-5; d_gene: -; v_gene: TRBV24-1; CDR3aa: CATSKRDLQETQYF; CDR3nt: TGTGCCACCTCCAAACGGGACCTCCAAGAGACCCAGTACTTC
abundance: few; j_gene: TRBJ2-3; d_gene: TRBD1; v_gene: TRBV15; CDR3aa: CATKTGQGILYTQYF; CDR3nt: TGTGCCACCAAGACGGGACAGGGTATTTTGTATACGCAGTATTTT
abundance: -; j_gene: TRBJ1-2; d_gene: TRBD1; v_gene: TRBV24-1; CDR3aa: CATSPTGSNYGYTF; CDR3nt: TGTGCCACCAGCCCGACAGGGTCTAACTATGGCTACACCTTC